Given below is one TCR beta chain in context. This sample's time point: inflamed ileum from the surgical specimen. This sample was taken from a study of T cell repertoires in ileal Crohn's disease. Method: immunoSEQ multiplex PCR; TCRdb's copy keeps in-frame clones and lacks some. The profile covers approximately 6,600 clones, with approximately 80% appearing a single time and approximately 10% taken by the ten largest. V lost 4 bases, J lost 3 bases, and 13 bases lay in between. The germline CDR1 and CDR2 sequences are SNHLY and FYNNEI. This CDR3 is built from 14 residues. This receptor was taken from an adult with Crohn's disease. Sequenced sample: ileal tissue. The rearrangement joins TRBV2 to TRBJ2-7; D might be TRBD2 (5 bases). CDR3 bases: TGTGCCAGCAGTGGAAGTGGGAGTGTCTACGAGCAGTACTTC. This codes for CASSGSGSVYEQYF.